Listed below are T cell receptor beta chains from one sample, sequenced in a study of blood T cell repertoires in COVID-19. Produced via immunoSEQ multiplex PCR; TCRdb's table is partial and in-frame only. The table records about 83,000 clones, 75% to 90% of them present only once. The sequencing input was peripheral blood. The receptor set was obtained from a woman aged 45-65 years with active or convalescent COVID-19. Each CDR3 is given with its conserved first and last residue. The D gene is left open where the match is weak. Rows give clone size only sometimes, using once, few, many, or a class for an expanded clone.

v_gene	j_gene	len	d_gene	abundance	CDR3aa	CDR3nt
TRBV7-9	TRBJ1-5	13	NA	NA	CASSFHTDQPQHF	TGTGCCAGCAGCTTCCACACAGATCAGCCCCAGCATTTT
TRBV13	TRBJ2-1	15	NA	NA	CASSSAGGLHNEQFF	TGTGCCAGCAGTTCGGCGGGCGGGTTGCACAATGAGCAGTTCTTC
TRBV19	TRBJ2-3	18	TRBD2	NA	CASSIDYERGRDTDTQYF	TGTGCCAGTAGTATAGATTACGAGCGGGGGAGAGACACAGATACGCAGTATTTT
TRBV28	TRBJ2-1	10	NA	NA	CASKDSEQFF	TGTGCCAGCAAAGACAGTGAGCAGTTCTTC
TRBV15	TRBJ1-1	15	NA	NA	CATSRGEGWSTEAFF	TGTGCCACCAGCAGAGGAGAGGGTTGGAGCACTGAAGCTTTCTTT
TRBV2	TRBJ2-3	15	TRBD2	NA	CASRLLAGAEDTQYF	TGTGCCAGCAGACTACTAGCGGGGGCGGAAGATACGCAGTATTTT
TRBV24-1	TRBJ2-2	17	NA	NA	CATSAPGGDPNTGELFF	TGTGCCACCAGTGCTCCTGGAGGGGACCCGAACACCGGGGAGCTGTTTTTT
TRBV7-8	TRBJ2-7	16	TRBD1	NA	CASSRRDSSSSYEQYF	TGTGCCAGCAGCCGTCGGGACAGTTCAAGCTCCTACGAGCAGTACTTC
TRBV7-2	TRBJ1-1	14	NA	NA	CASSPQTGNTEAFF	TGTGCCAGCAGCCCTCAGACAGGCAACACTGAAGCTTTCTTT
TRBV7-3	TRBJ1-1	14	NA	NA	CASSLGTGNTEAFF	TGTGCCAGCAGCTTAGGTACTGGGAACACTGAAGCTTTCTTT
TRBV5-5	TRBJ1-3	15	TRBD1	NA	CASSLTGTGRNTIYF	TGTGCCAGCAGCTTGACCGGGACAGGGAGGAACACCATATATTTT
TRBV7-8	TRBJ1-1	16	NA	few	CASSLEGVRGNTEAFF	TGTGCCAGCAGCTTAGAGGGGGTCAGAGGGAACACTGAAGCTTTCTTT
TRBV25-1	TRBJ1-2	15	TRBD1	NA	CASSPIDRADYGYTF	TGTGCCAGCAGCCCCATCGACAGGGCCGACTATGGCTACACCTTC
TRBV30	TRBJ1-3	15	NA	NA	CAWSRDSGSGNTIYF	TGTGCCTGGAGTAGGGACTCCGGCTCTGGAAACACCATATATTTT
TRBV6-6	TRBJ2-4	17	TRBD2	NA	CASSPRGGAVAKNIQYF	TGTGCCAGCAGTCCGCGGGGGGGGGCTGTAGCCAAAAACATTCAGTACTTC